This paragraph covers one TCR beta chain sequence. The data are from a study of beta chain features in type 1 diabetes. Unmatched junction bases numbered 9, after V lost 4 bases and J lost 7 bases. Germline V gene sequence: CDR1 KGHSH, CDR2 LQKENI. The CDR3 length is 15 residues. Of the isolated RNA, all was reverse transcribed, and so the sequenced material was expressed TCRB transcripts. TCRdb's table, derived via immunoSEQ multiplex PCR, lists solely in-frame clones and lacks some. The sample contains hundreds of thousands of clones, 11% of which appear only once. The TCR comes from a woman under 40 in good health. This rearrangement joins TRBV18 to TRBJ2-7; 11 positions agree with TRBD2. The specimen sequenced was naive CD4+ T cells from blood. CDR3 region: CASSRLTSGIGEQYF. In DNA, the CDR3 is TGTGCCAGCTCACGATTGACTAGCGGGATTGGAGAGCAGTACTTC.